Each of the 16 T cell receptor beta chains below was sequenced from the same sample in a study of blood T cell repertoires in COVID-19. Clones were sequenced by immunoSEQ multiplex PCR, and TCRdb holds only the in-frame ones, with some missing. The data show 130,000 or so clones, about 80% seen once. Sequencing was done on a sample of PBMCs or T cells enriched from blood (not recorded which). The source is a middle-aged man with acute COVID-19.

The chain has TRBV28 and TRBJ1-2, with 9 positions matching TRBD1. V lost 2 bases, J lost 4 bases, and 5 bases stayed unmatched. CDR3 size: 15 residues. The germline CDR1 and CDR2 sequences are MDHEN and SYDVKM. CDR3 nucleotide sequence: TGTGCCAGCAGTTTAGGAGACAGGGGGAGCTATGGCTACACCTTC. This sequence encodes CASSLGDRGSYGYTF.

This chain links TRBV7-2 with TRBJ2-7, with 7 bases that match TRBD1. Germline assignment: CDR1 SGHTA and CDR2 FQGNSA. The CDR3 runs to 15 residues. The V and J ends lost 3 bases and 3 bases, in that order; junction bases with no gene match: 8. CDR3 sequence reads: CASSFTGTAHYEQYF. Here the CDR3 DNA reads TGTGCCAGCAGCTTTACCGGGACAGCCCACTACGAGCAGTACTTC. The full variable domain, with the rest looked up from reference TRBV7-2 and TRBJ2-7, is GAGVSQSPSNKVTEKGKDVELRCDPISGHTALYWYRQSLGQGLEFLIYFQGNSAPDKSGLPSDRFSAERTGGSVSTLTIQRTQQEDSAVYLCASSFTGTAHYEQYFGPGTRLTVT.

The chain couples TRBV16 to TRBJ1-1; possibly TRBD1 for D (5 bases). Trimming took off 0 bases at V and 8 bases at J, with 10 bases between the two ends. The CDR3 is made up of 13 amino acids. In germline, CDR1 is KGHSY, CDR2 FQNENV. CDR3 loop: CASSQSGAVEAFF. CDR3 DNA: TGTGCCAGCAGCCAATCAGGGGCAGTAGAAGCTTTCTTT.

This chain joins TRBV19 and TRBJ2-7; the D is unclear. The CDR3 length is 14 residues. Trimming stripped 5 bases from V and 5 bases from J, with 16 bases between. The germline CDR1 and CDR2 sequences are LNHDA and SQIVND (reference sequence). CDR3 coding DNA: TGTGCCAGTAGTCCACTGGGCTCTATTCACGAGCAGTACTTC. Translating it yields CASSPLGSIHEQYF.

This clone was counted once. The V gene is TRBV7-2, the J gene TRBJ2-7; D is perhaps TRBD1 (7 bases). The CDR3 loop spans 17 amino acids. V was pared by 4 bases and J by 4 bases, with 23 bases between. From germline, CDR1 is SGHTA and CDR2 FQGNSA. For the CDR3, the DNA is TGTGCCAGCAGCTCGAGTGGGAGGATAGGGGGCGGATACGAGCAGTACTTC. Amino acids: CASSSSGRIGGGYEQYF.

The chain is built from TRBV5-1 and TRBJ2-5, with D unresolved. Germline CDR1 and CDR2: SGHRS and YFSETQ. Trimming pared 4 bases from V and 5 bases from J, leaving 24 bases between. This CDR3 spans 17 amino acids. CDR3 in amino acids: CASSPKVDALGVETQYF. CDR3 coding DNA: TGCGCCAGCAGCCCAAAGGTGGATGCCCTGGGCGTCGAGACCCAGTACTTC.

This rearrangement joins TRBV6-5 to TRBJ2-3; D remains unclear. CDR3 length equals 16 residues. CDR1 MNHEY and CDR2 SVGAGI come from the germline V gene. V was clipped by 2 bases and J by 0 bases, with 12 bases between them. The CDR3 sequence is CASSYVLSPSTDTQYF. The CDR3 DNA follows: TGTGCCAGCAGTTACGTTCTATCGCCTAGCACAGATACGCAGTATTTT.

This clone has just one count. This chain connects TRBV6-5 to TRBJ1-1; weak D call: TRBD1 (5 bases). In germline, CDR1 is MNHEY, CDR2 SVGAGI. The germline V and J ends were trimmed by 6 bases and 0 bases, with 14 bases remaining between them. The CDR3 spans 15 residues. CDR3 in amino acids: CASSSSTVMNTEAFF. The CDR3 DNA follows: TGTGCCAGCAGCTCATCGACAGTTATGAACACTGAAGCTTTCTTT.

In the case of this clone: Other DNA sequences in the sample encode the same CDR3. Here the CDR3 reads CASSSPGQLNTEAFF. The CDR3 nucleotides are TGTGCCAGCAGCTCGCCGGGACAGTTGAACACTGAAGCTTTCTTT. This chain joins TRBV28 and TRBJ1-1, with 7 bases lining up with TRBD1. The germline CDR1 and CDR2 sequences are MDHEN and SYDVKM. After removal of 6 bases from V and 0 bases from J, the junction contained 7 bases not matched to a gene. CDR3 length: 15 amino acids. Combining the CDR3 with reference TRBV28 and TRBJ1-1 gives the whole variable domain DVKVTQSSRYLVKRTGEKVFLECVQDMDHENMFWYRQDPGLGLRLIYFSYDVKMKEKGDIPEGYSVSREKKERFSLILESASTNQTSMYLCASSSPGQLNTEAFFGQGTRLTVV.

The CDR3 reads CASIRREGITNEKLFF. CDR3 nucleotide sequence: TGTGCCAGCATCAGACGGGAGGGGATAACTAATGAAAAACTGTTTTTT. The chain has TRBV2 and TRBJ1-4, with D possibly TRBD1 on 5 matching bases. Trimming stripped 7 bases from V and 1 base from J, with 16 bases between. Germline V gives CDR1 SNHLY, CDR2 FYNNEI. The CDR3 extends over 16 amino acids. Complete variable domain (other parts from reference TRBV2 and TRBJ1-4): EPEVTQTPSHQVTQMGQEVILRCVPISNHLYFYWYRQILGQKVEFLVSFYNNEISEKSEIFDDQFSVERPDGSNFTLKIRSTKLEDSAMYFCASIRREGITNEKLFFGSGTQLSVL.

On this clone: The conserved closing phenylalanine or tryptophan is absent in this CDR3, likely reflecting a read error. No DNA is shown, since the ends of the CDR3 on it are uncertain; the CDR3 is the one TCRdb lists. The chain recombines TRBV9 with TRBJ2-7; TRBD1, the D gene given by the table, was not confirmed from the DNA. The CDR3 has 13 amino acids, counting both end residues. Per the germline V gene, CDR1 is SGDLS and CDR2 is YYNGEE. The CDR3 sequence: CASSVKGQGDPCN.

The chain combines TRBV29-1 with TRBJ1-5, with 10 bases fitting TRBD1. Germline V gives CDR1 SQVTM, CDR2 ANQGSEA. The ends lost 4 bases at V and 3 bases at J; junction bases unmatched: 3. CDR3 size: 14 residues. The CDR3 coding sequence is TGCAGCGTTGCCGGGACAGGGGTCAATCAGCCCCAGCATTTT. This encodes CSVAGTGVNQPQHF.

The chain recombines TRBV6-1 with TRBJ2-2, with a tentative D call TRBD1 (5 bases). V gave up 6 bases and J gave up 1 base, with 9 bases separating them. Germline V gene lookup returns CDR1 MNHNS and CDR2 SASEGT. The CDR3 extends over 14 amino acids. The CDR3 DNA reads as TGTGCCAGCAGCCCCGGACAGAACACCGGGGAGCTGTTTTTT. This gives the protein CASSPGQNTGELFF.

CDR3 loop: CASSLLGATDTQYF. The DNA for the CDR3 is TGCGCCAGCAGCTTGTTGGGGGCGACAGATACGCAGTATTTT. The chain employs TRBV5-1 and TRBJ2-3; D possibly corresponds to TRBD1 (6 bases). V lost 1 base and J 3 bases, leaving 9 bases between the germline ends. The length of the CDR3 is 14 residues. The germline gives CDR1 SGHRS, CDR2 YFSETQ.

This clone is a singleton in its sample. The chain employs TRBV9 and TRBJ1-6; D not certain. Between the trimmed V and J ends, which lost 4 bases and 7 bases, there was a span of 9 bases. Germline CDR1 SGDLS, CDR2 YYNGEE. The CDR3 runs 13 residues. CDR3 in amino acids: CASSPGENSPLHF. As DNA, the CDR3 is TGTGCCAGCAGCCCCGGAGAGAATTCACCCCTCCACTTT.

V gene TRBV7-9 combines with J gene TRBJ2-1; 13 positions match TRBD2. Per the germline V gene, CDR1 is SEHNR and CDR2 is FQNEAQ (reference sequence). The J segment lost 7 bases and the V segment lost 0 bases, leaving 3 bases of the junction unmatched. This CDR3 is 16 amino acids long. The CDR3 nucleotides are TGTGCCAGCAGCTTAGCCGGACTAGCGGGAGCAAATGAGCAGTTCTTC. Translating it yields CASSLAGLAGANEQFF. Looking up the rest from reference TRBV7-9 and TRBJ2-1 gives the full variable domain: DTGVSQNPRHKITKRGQNVTFRCDPISEHNRLYWYRQTLGQGPEFLTYFQNEAQLEKSRLLSDRFSAERPKGSFSTLEIQRTEQGDSAMYLCASSLAGLAGANEQFFGPGTRLTVL.